Listed here are 5 T cell receptor beta chains from one sample, sequenced in a study of T cell repertoires in cytomegalovirus infection. TCRdb processed the reads anew with MiXCR; each CDR3 protein has one entry. Here the sample spans approximately 1,000,000 distinct CDR3 sequences, about a third being singletons. Their antigens are not known. The specimen was cultured CD8+ T cells from PBMCs, collected from culture after CMV antigen stimulation. The receptors here all came from a human donor in good health (CMV status not recorded). Some clones in this sample may be carry-over from other donors' samples.

The rearrangement uses TRBV7-3 and TRBJ2-3; 9 positions match TRBD1. Losses at the gene ends were 2 bases for V and 0 bases for J; bases not matched to a gene: 9. Germline V CDR1 and CDR2: SGHTA, FQGTGA. This CDR3 has 18 residues. The CDR3 region has the DNA TGTGCCAGCAGCTTACGACTTGACAGGGGGACTAGCACAGATACGCAGTATTTT. As protein: CASSLRLDRGTSTDTQYF.

This clonotype was picked up a small number of times. The chain is built from TRBV24-1 and TRBJ2-1; D uncertain. The CDR3 covers 18 residues. Germline V CDR1 and CDR2: KGHDR, SFDVKD. V was trimmed by 0 bases and J by 5 bases, leaving 19 bases between them. Written as DNA, the CDR3 is TGTGCCACCAGTGATTTGCCTTCGGGTAGCCTCCGCGACAATGAGCAGTTCTTC. Protein sequence: CATSDLPSGSLRDNEQFF.

This clonotype has only one observation. The rearrangement joins TRBV24-1 to TRBJ1-2, with a tentative D call TRBD1 (5 bases). The CDR3 is 12 amino acids. Between the trimmed V and J ends, which lost 9 bases and 6 bases, there was a span of 13 bases. Per germline, CDR1 KGHDR and CDR2 SFDVKD. CDR3 coding DNA: TGTGCCACCGGGGGAGGGAGCGATGGCTACACCTTC. Its translation is CATGGGSDGYTF.

This clonotype was seen a few times. The chain recombines TRBV7-9 with TRBJ1-1; D is ambiguous. This CDR3 has 19 residues. Trimming took 1 base from V and 0 from J, leaving 21 bases between them. Germline CDR1 reads SEHNR; CDR2 reads FQNEAQ (reference sequence). In nucleotides, the CDR3 is TGTGCCAGCAGCTTAGGCTATGGCACGTCCCAACTATTGAACACTGAAGCTTTCTTT. Its protein product is CASSLGYGTSQLLNTEAFF.

This clonotype was counted only a few times. The genes are TRBV6-1 and TRBJ2-2; tentative D call: TRBD1 (6 bases). CDR3 length: 15 amino acids. Trimming stripped 4 bases from V and 2 bases from J, with 11 bases between. Germline CDR1 and CDR2: MNHNS and SASEGT. The DNA of the CDR3 is TGTGCCAGCAGTGCCGACAGGCTTAACACCGGGGAGCTGTTTTTT. Translated: CASSADRLNTGELFF.